These T cell receptor beta chains were read from a single sample in a study of blood T cell repertoires in COVID-19. Sequenced by immunoSEQ multiplex PCR; TCRdb stores in-frame clones only, minus some. This table holds about 160,000 clones, 60% to 80% found once. Sequencing was performed on peripheral blood. The receptors were gathered from a man between 65 and 85 years old with acute or convalescent COVID-19. Each CDR3 is given with its conserved first and last residue. A D gene is named only where the DNA matches it firmly. Rows may omit the clone size; those that give it use once, few, many or a size class.

v_gene	j_gene	d_gene	abundance	len	CDR3aa	CDR3nt
TRBV9	TRBJ2-5	TRBD1	-	15	CASSVGQGSRETQYF	TGTGCCAGCAGCGTAGGACAGGGTAGCCGCGAGACCCAGTACTTC
TRBV5-1	TRBJ2-5	TRBD1	-	15	CASSWQQGFGETQYF	TGCGCCAGCAGCTGGCAACAGGGGTTCGGAGAGACCCAGTACTTC
TRBV5-5	TRBJ2-5	-	-	15	CASTSMRRAEETQYF	TGTGCCAGCACCAGCATGCGGCGGGCAGAAGAGACCCAGTACTTC
TRBV2	TRBJ2-2	-	few	11	CASSYHGELFF	TGTGCCAGCAGCTACCACGGGGAGCTGTTTTTT
TRBV19	TRBJ2-6	-	-	15	CASRGGRSGANVLTF	TGTGCCAGTAGGGGTGGGAGATCTGGGGCCAACGTCCTGACTTTC
TRBV5-6	TRBJ1-1	-	few	12	CASTVWETEAFF	TGTGCCAGCACCGTGTGGGAGACTGAAGCTTTCTTT
TRBV30	TRBJ1-5	TRBD1	-	15	CAWSVGDRVNQPQHF	TGTGCCTGGAGTGTGGGGGACAGGGTCAATCAGCCCCAGCATTTT
TRBV6-5	TRBJ2-1	-	-	11	CASSSGLEQFF	TGTGCCAGCAGTTCCGGACTAGAGCAGTTCTTC
TRBV10-3	TRBJ1-1	-	-	14	CAISEYRLNTEAFF	TGTGCCATCAGTGAGTACAGGCTGAACACTGAAGCTTTCTTT
TRBV11-1	TRBJ2-3	-	once	15	CASSLDGSSTDTQYF	TGTGCCAGCAGCTTAGACGGGTCTAGCACAGATACGCAGTATTTT
TRBV19	TRBJ1-5	-	-	16	CASSLGGGTGNQPQHF	TGTGCCAGTAGTCTTGGCGGGGGGACGGGCAATCAGCCCCAGCATTTT
TRBV10-3	TRBJ2-7	TRBD1	once	19	CAISEPTLKKDRGSYEQYF	TGTGCCATCAGTGAGCCGACCTTAAAGAAGGACAGGGGTTCCTACGAGCAGTACTTC
TRBV2	TRBJ2-7	TRBD1	-	13	CASSETGGHEQYF	TGTGCCAGCAGTGAGACAGGGGGCCACGAGCAGTACTTC
TRBV5-4	TRBJ2-1	-	-	13	CASIFQGGNEQFF	TGTGCCAGCATTTTCCAGGGGGGCAATGAGCAGTTCTTC
TRBV23-1	TRBJ1-1	-	-	17	CASSPRPVDSSNTEAFF	TGCGCCAGCAGTCCCCGCCCCGTGGACAGTTCGAACACTGAAGCTTTCTTT
TRBV10-3	TRBJ1-5	-	few	15	CAISESTAGWQPQHF	TGTGCCATCAGTGAGTCCACGGCGGGGTGGCAGCCCCAGCATTTT
TRBV10-1	TRBJ2-3	TRBD1	once	14	CAIPGQGGTDTQYF	TGCGCCATCCCGGGACAGGGAGGCACAGATACGCAGTATTTT
TRBV5-1	TRBJ2-7	-	-	15	CASSPEGGAPYEQYF	TGCGCCAGCAGCCCTGAGGGGGGGGCCCCCTACGAGCAGTACTTC
TRBV29-1	TRBJ2-1	TRBD1	few	11	CSGTGYNEQFF	TGCAGCGGGACAGGGTACAATGAGCAGTTCTTC
TRBV27	TRBJ1-2	TRBD1	-	15	CASSLVGTGMDGYTF	TGTGCCAGCAGCCTAGTGGGGACAGGGATGGATGGCTACACCTTC
TRBV2	TRBJ1-4	-	few	12	CASTGANEKLFF	TGTGCCAGCACCGGGGCTAATGAAAAACTGTTTTTT
TRBV30	TRBJ1-1	-	-	16	CAWSRYPQGSNTEAFF	TGTGCCTGGAGTCGGTACCCCCAGGGGTCGAACACTGAAGCTTTCTTT
TRBV5-1	TRBJ1-1	-	-	14	CASSWAVQNTEAFF	TGCGCCAGCAGCTGGGCCGTCCAGAACACTGAAGCTTTCTTT
TRBV5-5	TRBJ1-2	TRBD1	-	18	CASSPGQGAFRTYYGYTF	TGTGCCAGCAGCCCCGGACAGGGGGCTTTTAGAACTTACTATGGCTACACCTTC
TRBV29-1	TRBJ1-1	TRBD1	-	14	CSVEGQATYPLAFF	TGCAGCGTCGAGGGACAGGCGACCTATCCGCTGGCTTTCTTT
TRBV7-6	TRBJ1-3	-	-	16	CASSLGAALSGNTIYF	TGTGCCAGCAGCTTAGGGGCCGCACTCTCTGGAAACACCATATATTTT
TRBV2	TRBJ1-1	TRBD1	-	13	CASSVGQVGEAFF	TGTGCCAGCAGCGTGGGACAGGTGGGGGAAGCTTTCTTT
TRBV7-2	TRBJ2-3	TRBD2	-	19	CASSPVPASGRGGTDTQYF	TGTGCCAGCAGCCCCGTCCCGGCTAGCGGGAGGGGTGGCACAGATACGCAGTATTTT
TRBV19	TRBJ2-2	-	-	14	CASRGARSFGELFF	TGTGCCAGCCGGGGGGCGCGAAGCTTCGGGGAGCTGTTTTTT
TRBV3-1/TRBV3-2	TRBJ2-4	-	once	16	CASSQELALAKNIQYF	TGTGCCAGCAGCCAGGAGCTAGCGCTAGCCAAAAACATTCAGTACTTC
TRBV3-1/TRBV3-2	TRBJ1-2	-	-	15	CASSQAIGGPDGYTF	TGTGCCAGCAGCCAAGCAATAGGGGGACCCGATGGCTACACCTTC
TRBV6-2/TRBV6-3	TRBJ2-5	-	-	17	CASSYSRPYGDRETQYF	TGTGCCAGCAGTTACTCTCGGCCCTATGGAGACCGAGAGACCCAGTACTTC
TRBV19	TRBJ2-5	-	-	13	CASSLDRSKTQYF	TGTGCCAGTAGCCTTGACAGGTCGAAGACCCAGTACTTC
TRBV3-1/TRBV3-2	TRBJ2-7	-	-	13	CASSQSTYYEQYF	TGTGCCAGCAGCCAATCAACATACTACGAGCAGTACTTC
TRBV7-3	TRBJ2-2	-	few	14	CASSSGSSTGELFF	TGTGCCAGCAGCTCTGGGAGCAGCACCGGGGAGCTGTTTTTT
TRBV10-1	TRBJ2-1	-	few	17	CASSESIRDTNYNEQFF	TGCGCCAGCAGTGAGTCGATAAGGGACACCAACTACAATGAGCAGTTCTTC
TRBV12-3/TRBV12-4	TRBJ1-2	-	-	13	CASSSRGFYGYTF	TGTGCCAGCAGTTCTCGCGGATTTTATGGCTACACCTTC
TRBV19	TRBJ2-6	-	-	15	CASSKDSDGANVLTF	TGTGCCAGTAGCAAGGACAGCGACGGGGCCAACGTCCTGACTTTC
TRBV7-6	TRBJ2-7	-	-	15	CASSLVVGKDYEQYF	TGTGCCAGCAGCTTAGTTGTCGGGAAAGACTACGAGCAGTACTTC
TRBV19	TRBJ1-1	-	few	13	CASSRRKDTEAFF	TGTGCCAGTAGTCGGAGAAAGGACACTGAAGCTTTCTTT